Presented here are 23 T cell receptor beta chains from one specimen sequenced in a study of shared clonotypes between healthy human individuals. Here immunoSEQ multiplex PCR was the method, and the copy in TCRdb shows in-frame clones only, minus some. The table has about 590,000 clones, about 95% seen once. Naive CD8 populations comprised CD45RO-negative cells positively selected for CCR7, excluding terminally differentiated effector memory CD45RA+ cells. Sequencing was performed on naive CD8+ T cells sorted from blood. The receptors were gathered from a woman aged 25 to 45 in good health.

V gene TRBV29-1 combines with J gene TRBJ1-1; D not certain. The CDR3 is 15 amino acids. V lost 1 base, J lost 4 bases, and 16 bases lay in between. Germline lookup yields CDR1 SQVTM and CDR2 ANQGSEA. The CDR3 is CSVEGGRGFGTEAFF. The CDR3, as DNA: TGCAGCGTTGAAGGTGGTCGGGGATTCGGCACTGAAGCTTTCTTT.

The V call is TRBV6-5, the J call TRBJ2-1; the match to TRBD2 covers 9 bases. The V segment lost 6 bases and the J segment 6 bases; nucleotides outside the gene matches: 6. CDR3 length: 14 amino acids. From germline, CDR1 is MNHEY and CDR2 SVGAGI. CDR3 residues: CASRPLAGFNEQFF. In DNA, the CDR3 is TGTGCCAGCAGGCCACTAGCGGGCTTCAATGAGCAGTTCTTC.

This clone has only one observation. This chain uses TRBV27 with TRBJ1-5; 9 bases match TRBD1. This CDR3 has 16 amino acids. In germline, CDR1 is MNHEY, CDR2 SMNVEV (reference sequence). With 4 bases clipped from V and 3 bases from J, the junction kept 7 bases outside the gene matches. CDR3 loop: CASSSRQGEFNQPQHF. The CDR3 DNA sequence: TGTGCCAGCAGTTCTCGACAGGGGGAGTTCAATCAGCCCCAGCATTTT.

Note on this clone: Other DNA sequences in this sample translate to the same CDR3. V is TRBV4-1 and J is TRBJ1-5; weak D call: TRBD1 (5 bases). Between the trimmed V and J ends, which lost 1 base and 5 bases, there was a span of 9 bases. The CDR3 contains 14 residues. Germline V gene lookup returns CDR1 MGHRA and CDR2 YSYEKL. CDR3 protein: CASSQVAGDQPQHF. The CDR3 DNA reads TGCGCCAGCAGCCAAGTGGCGGGGGATCAGCCCCAGCATTTT.

The CDR3: CASSPSGSGSDEQFF. DNA of the CDR3: TGTGCCAGCAGCCCCTCTGGTAGCGGGAGCGATGAGCAGTTCTTC. The rearrangement joins TRBV7-3 to TRBJ2-1; TRBD2 aligns across 9 bases. The CDR3 sequence is 15 residues long. CDR1 is SGHTA, CDR2 FQGTGA, per germline. Germline trimming cut 5 bases from V and 8 bases from J; bases unmatched to any gene: 10.

The chain has TRBV27 and TRBJ2-7; 7 nucleotides align to TRBD1. The CDR3 spans 16 residues. CDR1 is MNHEY, CDR2 SMNVEV, per germline (reference sequence). The ends lost 0 bases at V and 6 bases at J; junction bases unmatched: 11. CDR3 protein: CASSLSFRQGVGEQYF. The CDR3 nucleotides are TGTGCCAGCAGTTTATCGTTCCGACAGGGTGTTGGCGAGCAGTACTTC.

This clone occurred once. The J gene is TRBJ2-7, the V gene TRBV29-1; a weak D match, TRBD2 (6 bases). CDR3 length: 15 amino acids. The V end lost 4 bases, the J end lost 3 bases, and 19 bases lay between the germline ends. In germline, CDR1 is SQVTM, CDR2 ANQGSEA. This CDR3 reads CSVGGGIGGYYEQYF. CDR3 coding DNA: TGCAGCGTTGGTGGTGGTATCGGGGGATACTACGAGCAGTACTTC.

In regard to this clone: The same CDR3 is also encoded by other DNA sequences in this sample. The J gene is TRBJ1-5, the V gene TRBV4-1; tentative D call: TRBD1 (5 bases). Germline lookup yields CDR1 MGHRA and CDR2 YSYEKL. The CDR3 is 15 amino acids. Trimming cost V 1 base and J 0 bases, with 7 bases left between them. The CDR3 DNA reads TGCGCCAGCAGCCAAGGACAGTATAGCAATCAGCCCCAGCATTTT. This codes for CASSQGQYSNQPQHF.

The V gene is TRBV5-6, the J gene TRBJ2-1; 7 positions match TRBD2. Germline V gene data show CDR1 as SGHDT and CDR2 as YYEEEE. With 4 bases clipped from V and 4 bases from J, the junction kept 8 bases outside the gene matches. The CDR3 length is 15 residues. The CDR3 sequence: CASSLLADPYNEQFF. For the CDR3, the DNA is TGTGCCAGCAGCCTCCTAGCGGATCCATACAATGAGCAGTTCTTC.

The rearrangement links TRBV28 to TRBJ1-6; D might be TRBD1 (6 bases). Germline values: CDR1 MDHEN, CDR2 SYDVKM. Trimming removed 7 bases at V and 5 bases at J, with 15 bases between. CDR3 length: 15 residues. The CDR3 reads CASNPLTGDNSPLHF. For the CDR3, the DNA is TGTGCCAGCAACCCGCTGACAGGAGATAATTCACCCCTCCACTTT.

This clone was seen just once. Other DNA sequences within the sample encode an identical CDR3. This chain connects TRBV7-6 to TRBJ2-1; unclear D gene. The CDR3 loop spans 12 amino acids. The germline V gene has CDR1 SGHVS and CDR2 FNYEAQ. V dropped 0 bases and J dropped 6 bases, with 3 bases sitting between them. The CDR3, as DNA: TGTGCCAGCAGCTTAGCCTCCAATGAGCAGTTCTTC. It codes for CASSLASNEQFF.

V is TRBV18 and J is TRBJ2-1; D remains unclear. In germline, CDR1 is KGHSH, CDR2 LQKENI. V dropped 0 bases and J dropped 4 bases, with 10 bases sitting between them. The CDR3 totals 15 residues. The CDR3 nucleotides read TGTGCCAGCTCACCACCAGAAACATTGTACAATGAGCAGTTCTTC. Translated, it gives CASSPPETLYNEQFF.

The V and J genes are TRBV11-2 and TRBJ2-7, with D unresolved. Between the trimmed V and J ends, which lost 8 bases and 7 bases, there was a span of 15 bases. This CDR3 is 12 amino acids long. Germline V CDR1 and CDR2: SGHAT, FQNNGV. CDR3 DNA: TGTGCCAGCGGCTCTCCGACCAGTGAGCAGTACTTC. Translation gives CASGSPTSEQYF. Using reference TRBV11-2 and TRBJ2-7 for the parts outside the CDR3, the full variable domain is EAGVAQSPRYKIIEKRQSVAFWCNPISGHATLYWYQQILGQGPKLLIQFQNNGVVDDSQLPKDRFSAERLKGVDSTLKIQPAKLEDSAVYLCASGSPTSEQYFGPGTRLTVT.

The V call is TRBV29-1, the J call TRBJ1-2, with a possible D match to TRBD1 (6 bases). The CDR3 is 12 residues long. Germline-derived CDR1 and CDR2 are SQVTM and ANQGSEA. The V and J ends lost 2 bases and 8 bases respectively, with 12 bases between them. The CDR3 is CSVEPGAGGYTF. The CDR3 nucleotides read TGCAGCGTTGAACCGGGGGCTGGGGGCTACACCTTC. The entire variable domain, with the rest obtained from reference TRBV29-1 and TRBJ1-2, is as follows: SAVISQKPSRDICQRGTSLTIQCQVDSQVTMMFWYRQQPGQSLTLIATANQGSEATYESGFVIDKFPISRPNLTFSTLTVSNMSPEDSSIYLCSVEPGAGGYTFGSGTRLTVV.

The V call is TRBV6-5, the J call TRBJ2-3; no clear D. Germline loops: CDR1 MNHEY, CDR2 SVGAGI. V shed 8 bases and J shed 1 base, with 10 bases lying between them. CDR3 size: 13 residues. CDR3 sequence (DNA): TGTGCCAGCGGGGTAGTTCGCACAGATACGCAGTATTTT. Residues: CASGVVRTDTQYF.

The rearrangement links TRBV27 to TRBJ2-7; D is possibly TRBD1 (5 bases). CDR1 MNHEY and CDR2 SMNVEV come from the germline V gene (reference sequence). Trimming stripped 5 bases from V and 2 bases from J, with 19 bases between. This CDR3 spans 16 amino acids. CDR3 in DNA: TGTGCCAGCAGTCCAGCTTGGGGCGGAGCTCCCTACGAGCAGTACTTC. The encoded protein is CASSPAWGGAPYEQYF.

Worth noting for this clone: The sample has other DNA sequences that encode this CDR3 too. The chain combines TRBV2 with TRBJ2-1; D call uncertain. The CDR3 is 10 amino acids. Trimming removed 4 bases from V and 6 bases from J, with 1 base in between. Per the germline V gene, CDR1 is SNHLY and CDR2 is FYNNEI. The chain's CDR3 is CASSGNEQFF. Written as DNA, the CDR3 is TGTGCCAGCAGTGGCAATGAGCAGTTCTTC.

This sequence joins TRBV6-1 and TRBJ2-3; D not certain. V lost 4 bases and J lost 0, with 26 bases in between. Germline CDR1 and CDR2: MNHNS and SASEGT. The CDR3 extends over 20 amino acids. Here the CDR3 reads CASSAYNIIRTGASTDTQYF. CDR3 nucleotide sequence: TGTGCCAGCAGTGCATACAACATAATCAGGACCGGAGCTAGCACAGATACGCAGTATTTT.

The chain joins TRBV4-1 to TRBJ1-2, with a possible D match to TRBD1 (5 bases). Germline values: CDR1 MGHRA, CDR2 YSYEKL. The V gene lost 4 bases and the J gene lost 6 bases, with 15 bases spanning the gap. The CDR3 consists of 14 residues. CDR3 sequence reads: CASSRAGWRDGYTF. The CDR3 DNA sequence: TGCGCCAGCAGCCGTGCAGGGTGGAGAGATGGCTACACCTTC.

The gene calls are TRBV6-5 and TRBJ2-1; possible D gene TRBD2, 7 bases. CDR3 length: 13 amino acids. The V gene lost 7 bases and the J gene lost 9 bases, with 16 bases spanning the gap. Germline loops: CDR1 MNHEY, CDR2 SVGAGI. As DNA, the CDR3 is TGTGCCAGCACCCCCTTGGGAGGGGGTGAGCAGTTCTTC. This gives the protein CASTPLGGGEQFF.

This chain links TRBV4-1 with TRBJ1-2; no definite D call. Trimming removed 2 bases from V and 6 bases from J, with 13 bases in between. CDR1 MGHRA and CDR2 YSYEKL come from the germline V gene. CDR3 size: 14 residues. The CDR3 DNA sequence: TGCGCCAGCAGCCAAAAGACGGGCCTCGATGGCTACACCTTC. This translates into CASSQKTGLDGYTF.

This chain uses TRBV5-6 with TRBJ2-1, with D perhaps matching TRBD1 (6 bases). Between the trimmed V and J ends, which lost 1 base and 8 bases, there was a span of 10 bases. Germline V lookup: CDR1 SGHDT, CDR2 YYEEEE. CDR3 length: 13 amino acids. The CDR3 region is CASSLLEGDEQFF. CDR3 DNA sequence: TGTGCCAGCAGCTTGTTAGAGGGGGATGAGCAGTTCTTC.

This chain connects TRBV4-2 to TRBJ2-7, with D uncertain. The CDR3 loop spans 15 amino acids. Per the germline V gene, CDR1 is LGHNA and CDR2 is YNFKEQ. Trimming removed 0 bases from V and 6 bases from J, with 15 bases in between. The CDR3: CASSQEALLGGEQYF. The DNA for the CDR3 is TGTGCCAGCAGCCAAGAAGCTCTGCTGGGCGGCGAGCAGTACTTC.